The clone carrying this TCR beta chain was picked up a small number of times. The antigen is not known. These data are taken from a study of cytomegalovirus exposure and HLA in healthy donors. General observations from the study: Investigators reported 164 TCR beta chains as tied to cytomegalovirus.

Libraries were prepared by immunoSEQ multiplex PCR; TCRdb keeps only in-frame clonotypes and omits some of them. The repertoire holds under 250,000 clones, roughly 80% seen once, with around 5.5% in the top ten. V lost 3 bases and J lost 9, with 12 bases in between. The germline CDR1 and CDR2 sequences are SGHAT and FQNNGV. CDR3 length: 13 amino acids. The chain is built from TRBV11-2 and TRBJ1-5; tentatively, D is TRBD1 (5 bases). The sequenced material came from PBMCs. The sequence derives from a woman aged 18-35 years in good health and CMV-seronegative. CDR3 DNA sequence: TGTGCCAGCAGCTTGAATACCGGGGGGCCCCAGCATTTT. Protein product: CASSLNTGGPQHF. Complete variable domain (other parts from reference TRBV11-2 and TRBJ1-5): EAGVAQSPRYKIIEKRQSVAFWCNPISGHATLYWYQQILGQGPKLLIQFQNNGVVDDSQLPKDRFSAERLKGVDSTLKIQPAKLEDSAVYLCASSLNTGGPQHFGDGTRLSIL.